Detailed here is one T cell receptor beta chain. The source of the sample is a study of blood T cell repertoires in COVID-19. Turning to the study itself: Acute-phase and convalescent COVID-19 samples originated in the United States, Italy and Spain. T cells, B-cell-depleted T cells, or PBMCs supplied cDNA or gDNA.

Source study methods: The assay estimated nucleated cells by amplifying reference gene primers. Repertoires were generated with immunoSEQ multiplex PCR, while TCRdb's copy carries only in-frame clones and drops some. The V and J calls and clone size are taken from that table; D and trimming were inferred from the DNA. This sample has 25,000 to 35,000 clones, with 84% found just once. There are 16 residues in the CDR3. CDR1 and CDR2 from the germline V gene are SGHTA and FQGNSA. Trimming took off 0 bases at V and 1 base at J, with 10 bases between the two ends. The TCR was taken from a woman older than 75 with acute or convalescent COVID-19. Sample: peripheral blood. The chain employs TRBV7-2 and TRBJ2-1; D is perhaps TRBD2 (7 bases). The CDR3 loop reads CASSLAGGRSYNEQFF. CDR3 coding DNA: TGTGCCAGCAGCTTAGCGGGGGGGCGGTCCTACAATGAGCAGTTCTTC.